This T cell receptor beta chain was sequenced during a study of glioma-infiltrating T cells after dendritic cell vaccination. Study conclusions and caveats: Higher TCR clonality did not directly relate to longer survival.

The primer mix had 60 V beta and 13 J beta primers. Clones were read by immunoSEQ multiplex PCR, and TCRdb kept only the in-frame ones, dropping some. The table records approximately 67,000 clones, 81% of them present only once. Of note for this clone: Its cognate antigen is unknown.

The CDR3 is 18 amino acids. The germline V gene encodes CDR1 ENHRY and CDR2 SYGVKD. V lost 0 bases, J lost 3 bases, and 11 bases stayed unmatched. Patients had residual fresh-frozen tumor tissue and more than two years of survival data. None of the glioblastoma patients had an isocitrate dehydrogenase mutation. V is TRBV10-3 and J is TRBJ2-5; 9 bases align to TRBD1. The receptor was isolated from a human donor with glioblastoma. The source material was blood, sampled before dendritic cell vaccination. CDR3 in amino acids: CAISESLQGAIFEETQYF. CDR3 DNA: TGTGCCATCAGTGAGTCTCTACAGGGGGCAATATTTGAAGAGACCCAGTACTTC.